The entry that follows covers one T cell receptor (beta chain) sequence. Its cognate antigen is unknown. The sorter processed each CD8+ T cell subset in triplicate at 250,000 to 300,000 cells apiece. Cells classed as naive CD8+ T cells were CD45RO-CCR7+CD27+CD95-. The CDR3 runs 13 residues. The sample originates from a study of CXCR3-negative and CXCR3-positive naive CD8 T cells. Study-wide points: Relative to CXCR3-negative naive cells, CXCR3-positive naive cells had more hydrophobic TRB CDR3s. Partially decreased CXCR3 expression was recorded after cryopreservation, and fresh PBMCs were used in most assays. Both naive subsets had comparably high diversity; memory CD8+ cells much lower.

UMI-labeled 5' RACE TRB cDNA libraries were prepared from the cells. TCRdb reanalyzed the 5' RACE reads and collapses them to one entry per CDR3 protein, without DNA. Its clone listing holds roughly 61,000 distinct CDR3 sequences. This receptor was identified in a human donor in good health. Some clones in this sample may be carry-over from other donors' samples. The specimen was naive CXCR3+ CD8+ T cells from blood. The subset here: CD45RO-CCR7+CD27+CD95- naive CD8+ T cells expressing CXCR3 (TNR3+). The V and J genes are TRBV12-3 or TRBV12-4 and TRBJ2-3; TCRdb selects TRBD1, and the lack of DNA leaves this call unchecked. CDR3 region: CASNRGSGDTQYF.